This T cell receptor beta chain was observed in a study of tumor-infiltrating lymphocytes in primary liver carcinoma. Looking at the study overall: Men and women, 30 to 69 years of age, made up the patients. Every sample contained roughly 3.65 to 8 million productive TCRbeta reads, and these numbers were similar from one tissue type to another.

Germline DNA was extracted alongside blood RNA, which was obtained from unsorted whole blood. Constant-region priming of around 500 ng total RNA yielded TCR beta cDNA. Libraries of TCR beta came from three nested multiplex PCR rounds with slightly modified ARM-PCR. Running around 9 cycles apiece, the first two PCR rounds relied on TRBV1-TRBV30 forward primers together with a C-beta reverse primer. One entry per CDR3 protein results from TCRdb running MiXCR on the multiplex PCR reads. The table lists some 190,000 distinct CDR3 sequences, around 60% of them singletons. Findings and limits, study-wide: Against blood, tumors held a significantly higher top-250-clone fraction (p = 0.039).

CDR1 is MNHNS and CDR2 is SASEGT in the germline V gene. The CDR3 length is 13 residues. The count of this clonotype is one. Antigen unknown. A junction boundary mismatches the germline segment, possibly from a read error. Source material: peripheral blood. The sequence came from a man aged 40-49 years with primary liver carcinoma and hepatitis B virus infection. The V and J genes are TRBV6-1 and TRBJ2-7, with D maybe TRBD2 (6 bases). CDR3 in amino acids: CASGDKGLYEQYF. DNA for the CDR3: TGTGCCAGCGGTGATAAGGGACTCTACGAGCAGTACTTC.